This T cell receptor (beta chain) was identified in a study of cytomegalovirus exposure and HLA in healthy donors. PCR used 60 Vbeta primers and 13 Jbeta primers. The assay was immunoSEQ multiplex PCR, and TCRdb's table has in-frame clones only and misses some. This table has some 160,000 clones, roughly 80% appearing once. Looked up from germline, CDR1 is SGHDN and CDR2 is FVKESK. Trimming cost V 1 base and J 2 bases; bases outside gene matches: 6. CDR3 length: 16 residues. Healthy individuals who donated bone marrow served as the donors. These donors counted as nominally healthy when sampled, but unrecorded immune exposures were likely.

Sequenced input: PBMCs. The source of this sequence is a male donor in good health and CMV-seropositive. The gene calls are TRBV14 and TRBJ2-7; TRBD2 aligns across 9 bases. The CDR3 region has the DNA TGTGCCAGCAGCCAAGCCCTAGCGGGGAGAACCTACGAGCAGTACTTC. Its translation: CASSQALAGRTYEQYF.